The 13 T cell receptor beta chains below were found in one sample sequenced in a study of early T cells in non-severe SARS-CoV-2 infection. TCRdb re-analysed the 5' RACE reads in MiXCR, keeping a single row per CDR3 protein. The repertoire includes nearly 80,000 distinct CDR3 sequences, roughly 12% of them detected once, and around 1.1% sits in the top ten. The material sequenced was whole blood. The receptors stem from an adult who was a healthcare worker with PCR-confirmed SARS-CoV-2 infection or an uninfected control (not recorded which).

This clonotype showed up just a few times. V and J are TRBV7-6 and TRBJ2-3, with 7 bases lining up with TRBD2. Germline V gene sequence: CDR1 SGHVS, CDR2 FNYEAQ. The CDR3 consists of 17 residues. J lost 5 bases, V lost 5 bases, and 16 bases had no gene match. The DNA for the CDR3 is TGTGCCAGCAGCCAGCCCCTCAGCGGGACCAGGGAAGATACGCAGTATTTT. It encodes CASSQPLSGTREDTQYF.

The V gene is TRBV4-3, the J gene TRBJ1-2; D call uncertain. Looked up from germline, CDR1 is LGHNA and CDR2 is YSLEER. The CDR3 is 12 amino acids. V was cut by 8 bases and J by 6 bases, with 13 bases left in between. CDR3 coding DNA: TGCGCCAGCTCCCTGGGAGAGAATGGCTACACCTTC. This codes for CASSLGENGYTF.

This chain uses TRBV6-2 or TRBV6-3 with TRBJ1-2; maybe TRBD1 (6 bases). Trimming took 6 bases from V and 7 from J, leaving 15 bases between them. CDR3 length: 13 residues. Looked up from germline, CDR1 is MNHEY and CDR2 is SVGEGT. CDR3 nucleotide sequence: TGTGCCAGCAGATACAGGGTCGTCTCTGGCTACACCTTC. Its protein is CASRYRVVSGYTF.

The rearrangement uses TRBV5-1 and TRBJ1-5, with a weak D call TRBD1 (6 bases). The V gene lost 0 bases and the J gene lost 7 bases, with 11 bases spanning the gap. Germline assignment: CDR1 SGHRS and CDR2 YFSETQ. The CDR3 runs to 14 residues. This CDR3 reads CASSLAGGDQPQHF. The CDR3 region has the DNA TGCGCCAGCAGCTTGGCTGGGGGCGACCAGCCCCAGCATTTT.

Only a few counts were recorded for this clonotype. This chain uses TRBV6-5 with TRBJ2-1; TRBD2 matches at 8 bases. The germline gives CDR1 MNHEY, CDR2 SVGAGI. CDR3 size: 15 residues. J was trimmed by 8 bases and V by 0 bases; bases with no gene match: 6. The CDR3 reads CASSYSNGRAHEQFF. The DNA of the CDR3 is TGTGCCAGCAGTTACTCGAACGGGAGGGCCCATGAGCAGTTCTTC.

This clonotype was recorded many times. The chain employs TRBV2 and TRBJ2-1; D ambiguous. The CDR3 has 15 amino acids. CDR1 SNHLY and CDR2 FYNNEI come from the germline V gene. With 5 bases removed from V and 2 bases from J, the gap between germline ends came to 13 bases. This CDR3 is CASSLRLPAYNEQFF. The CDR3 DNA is TGTGCCAGCAGTCTCCGACTCCCAGCCTACAATGAGCAGTTCTTC.

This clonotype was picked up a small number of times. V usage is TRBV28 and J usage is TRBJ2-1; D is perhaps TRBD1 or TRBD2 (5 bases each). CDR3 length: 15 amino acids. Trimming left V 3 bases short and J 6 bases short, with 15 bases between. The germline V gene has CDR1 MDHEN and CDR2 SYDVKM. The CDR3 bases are TGTGCCAGCAGTTTGGGGGTCGGGGCCATCAATGAGCAGTTCTTC. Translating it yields CASSLGVGAINEQFF.

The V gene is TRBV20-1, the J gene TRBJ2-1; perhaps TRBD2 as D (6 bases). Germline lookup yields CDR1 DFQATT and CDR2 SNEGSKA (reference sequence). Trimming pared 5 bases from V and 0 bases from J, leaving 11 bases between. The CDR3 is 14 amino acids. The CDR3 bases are TGCAGTGCTGTTAGCGGTGGCTCCTACAATGAGCAGTTCTTC. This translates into CSAVSGGSYNEQFF.

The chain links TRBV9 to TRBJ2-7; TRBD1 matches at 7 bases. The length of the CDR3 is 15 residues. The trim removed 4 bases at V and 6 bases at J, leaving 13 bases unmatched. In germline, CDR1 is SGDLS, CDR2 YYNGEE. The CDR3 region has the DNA TGTGCCAGCAGCCCCCGTGGGGCAGGGGGTTCCGAGCAGTACTTC. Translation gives CASSPRGAGGSEQYF.

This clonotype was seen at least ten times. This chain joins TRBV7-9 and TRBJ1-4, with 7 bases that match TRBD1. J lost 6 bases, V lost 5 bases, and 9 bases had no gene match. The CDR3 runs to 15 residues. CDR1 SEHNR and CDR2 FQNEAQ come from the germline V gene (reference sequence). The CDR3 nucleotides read TGTGCCAGCAGCCTCACCCGGGACAGCTATGAAAAACTGTTTTTT. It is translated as CASSLTRDSYEKLFF.

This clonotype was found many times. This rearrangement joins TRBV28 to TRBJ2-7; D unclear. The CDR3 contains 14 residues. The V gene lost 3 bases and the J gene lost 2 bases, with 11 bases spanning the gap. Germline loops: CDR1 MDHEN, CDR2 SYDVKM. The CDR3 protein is CASSLAQVPYEQYF. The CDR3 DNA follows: TGTGCCAGCAGTTTGGCCCAGGTGCCCTACGAGCAGTACTTC.

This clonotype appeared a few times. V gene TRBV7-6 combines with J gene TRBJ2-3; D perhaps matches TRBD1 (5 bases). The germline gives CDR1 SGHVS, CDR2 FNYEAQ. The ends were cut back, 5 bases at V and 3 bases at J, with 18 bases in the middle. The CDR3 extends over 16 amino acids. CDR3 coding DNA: TGTGCCAGCAGCCCGACGGGCAATAGACAGACAGATACGCAGTATTTT. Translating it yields CASSPTGNRQTDTQYF.

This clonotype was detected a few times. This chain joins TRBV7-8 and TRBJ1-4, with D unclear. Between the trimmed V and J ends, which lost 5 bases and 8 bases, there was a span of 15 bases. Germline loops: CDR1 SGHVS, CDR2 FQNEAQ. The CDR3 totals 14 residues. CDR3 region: CASSLLRAAEKLFF. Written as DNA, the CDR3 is TGTGCCAGCAGCCTATTACGGGCGGCCGAAAAACTGTTTTTT.